Presented here are 16 T cell receptor beta chains from one specimen sequenced in a study of CXCR3-negative and CXCR3-positive naive CD8 T cells. 5' RACE with UMI labels generated the TRB cDNA libraries. TCRdb re-called the 5' RACE reads; one entry per CDR3 protein, DNA not given. The table lists 75,000 to 95,000 distinct CDR3 sequences. Material: naive CXCR3- CD8+ T cells from blood. Subset meaning: CD45RO-CCR7+CD27+CD95- naive CD8+ T cells lacking CXCR3 (TNR3-). Receptors originate from a human donor in good health. Some clones in this sample may be carry-over from other donors' samples.

This chain connects TRBV28 to TRBJ2-7; the D call from TCRdb, TRBD1, cannot be confirmed without DNA. CDR1 is MDHEN and CDR2 is SYDVKM in the germline V gene. The CDR3 runs to 14 residues. The CDR3: CASSWSEGGYEQYF.

The chain is built from TRBV29-1 and TRBJ2-3. The CDR3 runs to 14 residues. CDR1 is SQVTM and CDR2 is ANQGSEA in the germline V gene. This chain's CDR3 is CSVRSRGVPDTQYF.

This rearrangement joins TRBV29-1 to TRBJ2-2. The CDR3 totals 13 residues. Germline CDR1 and CDR2: SQVTM and ANQGSEA. CDR3 in amino acids: CSVERPGAGELFF.

CDR3 residues: CASSFSGDYYEQYF. The chain couples TRBV7-2 to TRBJ2-7. This CDR3 spans 14 amino acids. The germline V gene encodes CDR1 SGHTA and CDR2 FQGNSA.

The chain couples TRBV29-1 to TRBJ2-1; TCRdb's D call, TRBD1, is unchecked because there is no DNA. Germline V lookup: CDR1 SQVTM, CDR2 ANQGSEA. The length of the CDR3 is 13 residues. This chain's CDR3 is CSVSDTGYNEQFF.

The J gene is TRBJ1-4, the V gene TRBV28. The CDR3 extends over 14 amino acids. The germline V gene has CDR1 MDHEN and CDR2 SYDVKM. CDR3 loop: CASTTTTTNEKLFF. The full variable domain, completed using reference TRBV28 and TRBJ1-4, is DVKVTQSSRYLVKRTGEKVFLECVQDMDHENMFWYRQDPGLGLRLIYFSYDVKMKEKGDIPEGYSVSREKKERFSLILESASTNQTSMYLCASTTTTTNEKLFFGSGTQLSVL.

The chain combines TRBV15 with TRBJ2-7; TCRdb's D gene call, TRBD1, goes unchecked for lack of DNA. Germline V gene sequence: CDR1 LNHNV, CDR2 YYDKDF (reference sequence). There are 13 residues in the CDR3. The CDR3 reads CATSDPGGVEKYF.

This chain uses TRBV4-1 with TRBJ2-7; TCRdb gives TRBD2 as the D gene, but with no DNA this cannot be confirmed. Germline loops: CDR1 MGHRA, CDR2 YSYEKL. The CDR3 is 17 residues long. The CDR3 here is CASSQSHASGSKYEQYF.

The rearrangement joins TRBV27 to TRBJ2-1; TCRdb selects TRBD2, and the lack of DNA leaves this call unchecked. This CDR3 is 17 amino acids long. Germline V gene lookup returns CDR1 MNHEY and CDR2 SMNVEV (reference sequence). CDR3: CASSLSLAGAQDNEQFF.

This chain uses TRBV29-1 with TRBJ2-1; TCRdb's assignment of TRBD2 cannot be checked, as there is no DNA. Germline V gene sequence: CDR1 SQVTM, CDR2 ANQGSEA. The CDR3 consists of 17 residues. CDR3: CSVEDGVAGANYNEQFF.

The chain uses TRBV12-5 and TRBJ2-7. The length of the CDR3 is 15 residues. Per germline, CDR1 LGHNT and CDR2 FRNRAP. CDR3 in amino acids: CASGFEQGSVREQYF.

The rearrangement joins TRBV28 to TRBJ2-6; TCRdb names TRBD2, which stays unverified in the absence of DNA. The CDR3 sequence is 18 residues long. CDR1 MDHEN and CDR2 SYDVKM come from the germline V gene. The CDR3 reads CASSSLAGVSLGANVLTF. Complete variable domain (other parts from reference TRBV28 and TRBJ2-6): DVKVTQSSRYLVKRTGEKVFLECVQDMDHENMFWYRQDPGLGLRLIYFSYDVKMKEKGDIPEGYSVSREKKERFSLILESASTNQTSMYLCASSSLAGVSLGANVLTFGAGSRLTVL.

The chain employs TRBV21-1 and TRBJ2-7; TCRdb designates TRBD1, a call that cannot be tested without DNA. TRBV21-1 is an annotated pseudogene. The CDR3 is 15 residues long. The CDR3 sequence is CASSKGTGSSYEQYF.

The V gene is TRBV3-1, the J gene TRBJ2-3. This CDR3 region has 12 residues. From germline, CDR1 is LGHDT and CDR2 YNNKEL (reference sequence). The CDR3: CASTSGTDTQCF.

The chain joins TRBV28 to TRBJ1-1; as DNA is missing, the TRBD1 call by TCRdb cannot be tested. Looked up from germline, CDR1 is MDHEN and CDR2 is SYDVKM. This CDR3 comprises 21 residues. The CDR3 loop reads CASSLKLAGWTGVSEDTEAFF.

J is TRBJ2-7 and V is TRBV4-3. CDR3 length: 16 amino acids. The germline V gene encodes CDR1 LGHNA and CDR2 YSLEER. The CDR3: CASSQEKSILGYEQYF.